The 17 T cell receptor beta chains below come from one sample, sequenced in a study of identical twins. MiXCR, run by TCRdb on the 5' RACE reads, gives a single entry per CDR3 protein. This repertoire shows 550,000 to 700,000 distinct CDR3 sequences, over 8.5% found once; its top ten account for under 3.5%. Another study also made use of these data, one on yellow fever vaccine responses in identical twins.

The specimen was PBMCs. These receptors came from a young woman in good health.

This clonotype was counted between two and nine times. This sequence joins TRBV19 and TRBJ2-1; D is uncertain. With 2 bases removed from V and 9 bases from J, the gap between germline ends came to 8 bases. Per the germline V gene, CDR1 is LNHDA and CDR2 is SQIVND (reference sequence). CDR3 length: 12 amino acids. The DNA for the CDR3 is TGTGCCAGTAGTATAAGTAGGGTTGAGCAGTTCTTC. It encodes CASSISRVEQFF.

There are many counts of this clonotype. The chain recombines TRBV29-1 with TRBJ1-1; 7 bases are a match to TRBD1. Unmatched junction bases numbered 3, after V lost 5 bases and J lost 0 bases. Germline-derived CDR1 and CDR2 are SQVTM and ANQGSEA. The CDR3 extends over 13 amino acids. Here the CDR3 reads CSVQGGLNTEAFF. DNA for the CDR3: TGCAGCGTTCAAGGGGGCCTGAACACTGAAGCTTTCTTT.

The chain is built from TRBV7-6 and TRBJ2-1; D gene unclear. Germline V CDR1 and CDR2: SGHVS, FNYEAQ. Trimming cost V 2 bases and J 2 bases, with 16 bases left between them. This CDR3 contains 17 residues. CDR3: CASSLLFSPTAYNEQFF. DNA for the CDR3: TGTGCCAGCAGCTTACTCTTTAGCCCGACGGCCTACAATGAGCAGTTCTTC.

This clonotype was detected a few times. V gene TRBV18 combines with J gene TRBJ2-7; TRBD1 agrees at 7 bases. Germline trimming cut 3 bases from V and 0 bases from J; bases unmatched to any gene: 5. This CDR3 has 15 residues. CDR1 and CDR2 (germline): KGHSH, LQKENI. The CDR3 protein is CASSPPGQRSYEQYF. The CDR3 DNA sequence: TGTGCCAGCTCACCGCCGGGACAGCGCTCCTACGAGCAGTACTTC.

This clonotype was recorded at least ten times. V is TRBV5-1 and J is TRBJ2-5; 8 bases map to TRBD1. The length of the CDR3 is 12 residues. Losses at the gene ends were 1 base for V and 7 bases for J; bases not matched to a gene: 0. Germline V lookup: CDR1 SGHRS, CDR2 YFSETQ. CDR3 DNA: TGCGCCAGCAGCTTGCAGGGGGCGACCCAGTACTTC. Its protein product is CASSLQGATQYF.

This clonotype was counted between two and nine times. The chain has TRBV6-5 and TRBJ2-6; weak D call: TRBD1 (5 bases). Trimming pared 7 bases from V and 4 bases from J, leaving 14 bases between. Germline CDR1 reads MNHEY; CDR2 reads SVGAGI. The length of the CDR3 is 15 residues. This CDR3 reads CASIKTASGANVLTF. CDR3 DNA: TGTGCCAGCATTAAGACAGCGTCCGGGGCCAACGTCCTGACTTTC.

This clonotype occurred a few times. The chain is built from TRBV5-5 and TRBJ2-2, with D possibly being TRBD2 (6 bases). The CDR3 sequence is 16 residues long. Germline loops: CDR1 SGHKS, CDR2 YYEKEE (reference sequence). V lost 1 base, J lost 3 bases, and 13 bases lay in between. The CDR3 is CASSLHGGLDTGELFF. The CDR3, as DNA: TGTGCCAGCAGCTTGCATGGGGGGTTGGACACCGGGGAGCTGTTTTTT.

This clonotype was counted ten times or more. This sequence joins TRBV20-1 and TRBJ2-5; 9 bases match TRBD1. Germline-derived CDR1 and CDR2 are DFQATT and SNEGSKA (reference sequence). J gave up 4 bases and V 6 bases, and 3 bases lay outside the gene matches. The CDR3 contains 12 residues. CDR3 nucleotides: TGCAGTGCAGGGACAGGGAGAGAGACCCAGTACTTC. Amino acids: CSAGTGRETQYF.

There are many counts of this clonotype. This chain joins TRBV12-3 or TRBV12-4 and TRBJ2-2; D not certain. The CDR3 is 14 amino acids. Trimming left V 5 bases short and J 3 bases short, with 10 bases between. DNA of the CDR3: TGTGCCAGCAGTCGGAATAGGTACACCGGGGAGCTGTTTTTT. Amino acids: CASSRNRYTGELFF.

The chain combines TRBV7-2 with TRBJ2-7; 11 bases fit TRBD1. This CDR3 contains 15 residues. Germline V CDR1 and CDR2: SGHTA, FQGNSA. Trimming took 5 bases from V and 6 from J; bases not matched to a gene: 9. The CDR3 reads CASSPLDRGQVEQYF. The DNA of the CDR3 is TGTGCCAGCAGCCCACTGGACAGGGGGCAGGTCGAGCAGTACTTC.

The chain recombines TRBV7-6 with TRBJ2-7; a possible D gene is TRBD2 (6 bases). The CDR3 has 16 residues. Trimming removed 2 bases from V and 6 bases from J, with 20 bases in between. Germline loops: CDR1 SGHVS, CDR2 FNYEAQ. CDR3 in amino acids: CASSLRVGEVPGEQYF. The DNA for the CDR3 is TGTGCCAGCAGCTTACGGGTGGGGGAGGTCCCCGGCGAGCAGTACTTC.

This clonotype was detected only a few times. V and J are TRBV6-5 and TRBJ2-1; perhaps D is TRBD1 or TRBD2 (5 bases each). V lost 4 bases, J lost 7 bases, and 14 bases lay in between. This CDR3 contains 14 residues. Germline V CDR1 and CDR2: MNHEY, SVGAGI. In nucleotides, the CDR3 is TGTGCCAGCAGTTTTACGAGGGGCTCGAATGAGCAGTTCTTC. Its translation: CASSFTRGSNEQFF.

The chain joins TRBV3-1 to TRBJ2-2, with D perhaps TRBD1 (6 bases). V gave up 0 bases and J gave up 6 bases, with 17 bases separating them. The CDR3 length is 17 residues. Germline V lookup: CDR1 LGHDT, CDR2 YNNKEL (reference sequence). This CDR3 is CASSQEYPGENSGELFF. Written as DNA, the CDR3 is TGTGCCAGCAGCCAAGAGTATCCAGGGGAAAACTCCGGGGAGCTGTTTTTT.

This clonotype was seen at least ten times. Germline is not matched at one junction end, which may reflect a read error. The rearrangement joins TRBV12-3 or TRBV12-4 to TRBJ2-5; TRBD2 is a possible D gene (6 bases). The CDR3 runs 12 residues. The CDR3 loop reads CASSFGGETQYF. The CDR3 bases are TGCGCCAGCAGCTTCGGGGGAGAGACCCAGTACTTC.

This clonotype was seen at least ten times. The V and J genes are TRBV27 and TRBJ2-7, with D hard to call. V was shortened by 2 bases and J by 2 bases, with 7 bases between the two germline ends. In germline, CDR1 is MNHEY, CDR2 SMNVEV (reference sequence). The CDR3 runs to 13 residues. The CDR3 region is CASSLTLPYEQYF. CDR3 coding DNA: TGTGCCAGCAGTTTAACCCTACCCTACGAGCAGTACTTC.

The chain is built from TRBV7-6 and TRBJ2-3, with a tentative D call TRBD2 (7 bases). CDR3 length: 16 amino acids. Trimming pared 5 bases from V and 4 bases from J, leaving 19 bases between. CDR1 and CDR2 (germline): SGHVS, FNYEAQ. This CDR3 is CASSPRPGRGADTQYF. The CDR3 bases are TGTGCCAGCAGCCCGAGACCGGGGAGGGGGGCAGATACGCAGTATTTT.

This clonotype appeared a few times. The chain recombines TRBV11-1 with TRBJ2-3; 11 bases align to TRBD2. This CDR3 has 16 amino acids. CDR1 is SGHAT, CDR2 FQDESV, per germline (reference sequence). The V and J ends lost 5 bases and 1 base, in that order; junction bases with no gene match: 5. CDR3 nucleotide sequence: TGTGCCAGCAGCCATAGCGGGAGGGGTGGCACAGATACGCAGTATTTT. Its translation is CASSHSGRGGTDTQYF.